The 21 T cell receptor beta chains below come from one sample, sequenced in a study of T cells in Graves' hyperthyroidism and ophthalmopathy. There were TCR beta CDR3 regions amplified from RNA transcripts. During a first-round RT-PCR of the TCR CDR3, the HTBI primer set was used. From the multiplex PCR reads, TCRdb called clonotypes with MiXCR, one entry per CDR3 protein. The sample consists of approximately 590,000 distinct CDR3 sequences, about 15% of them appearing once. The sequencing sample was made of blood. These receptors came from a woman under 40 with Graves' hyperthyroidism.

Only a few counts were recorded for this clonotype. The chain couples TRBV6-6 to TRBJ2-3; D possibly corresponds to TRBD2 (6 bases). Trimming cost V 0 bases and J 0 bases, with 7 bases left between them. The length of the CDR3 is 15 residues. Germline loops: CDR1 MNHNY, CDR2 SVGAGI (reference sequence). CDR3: CASSYSRESTDTQYF. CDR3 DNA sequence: TGTGCCAGCAGTTACTCCCGGGAGAGCACAGATACGCAGTATTTT.

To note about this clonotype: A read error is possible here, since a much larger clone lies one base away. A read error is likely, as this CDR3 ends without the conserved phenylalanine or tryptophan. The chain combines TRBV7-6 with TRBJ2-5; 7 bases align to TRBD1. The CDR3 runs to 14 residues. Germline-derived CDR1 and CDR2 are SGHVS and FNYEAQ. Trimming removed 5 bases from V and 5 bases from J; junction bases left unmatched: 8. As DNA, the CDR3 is TGTGCCAGCAGCCTCAAGACAGGGACGGAGACCCAGTACTCC. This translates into CASSLKTGTETQYS.

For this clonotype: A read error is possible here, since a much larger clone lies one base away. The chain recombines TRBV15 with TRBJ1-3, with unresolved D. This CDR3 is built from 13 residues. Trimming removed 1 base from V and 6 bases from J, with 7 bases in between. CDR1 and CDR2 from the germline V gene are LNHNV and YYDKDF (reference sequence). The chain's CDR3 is CATSRVTANTIYF. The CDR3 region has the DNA TGTGCCACCAGCAGAGTAACGGCAAACACCATATATTTT.

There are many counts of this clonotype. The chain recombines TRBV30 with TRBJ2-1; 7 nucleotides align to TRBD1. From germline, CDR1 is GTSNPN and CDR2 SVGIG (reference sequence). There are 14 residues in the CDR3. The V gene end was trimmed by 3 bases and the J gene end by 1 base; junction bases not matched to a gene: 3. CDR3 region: CAWSQGVSYNEQFF. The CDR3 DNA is TGTGCCTGGAGCCAGGGGGTATCCTACAATGAGCAGTTCTTC. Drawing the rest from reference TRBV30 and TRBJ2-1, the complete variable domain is SQTIHQWPATLVQPVGSPLSLECTVEGTSNPNLYWYRQAAGRGLQLLFYSVGIGQISSEVPQNLSASRPQDRQFILSSKKLLLSDSGFYLCAWSQGVSYNEQFFGPGTRLTVL.

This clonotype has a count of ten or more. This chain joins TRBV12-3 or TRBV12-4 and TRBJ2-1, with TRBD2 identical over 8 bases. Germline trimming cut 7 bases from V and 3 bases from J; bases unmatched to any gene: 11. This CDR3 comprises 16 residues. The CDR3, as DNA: TGTGCCAGCACCCTCACAAGCGGGAGACTCTACAATGAGCAGTTCTTC. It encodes CASTLTSGRLYNEQFF.

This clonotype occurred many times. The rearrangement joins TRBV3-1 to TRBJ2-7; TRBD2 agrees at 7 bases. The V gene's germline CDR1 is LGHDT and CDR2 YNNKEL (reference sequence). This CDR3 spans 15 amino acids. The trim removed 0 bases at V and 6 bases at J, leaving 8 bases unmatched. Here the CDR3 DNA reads TGTGCCAGCAGCCAAGATGCGGGAGTGTCTTCCGAGCAGTACTTC. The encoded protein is CASSQDAGVSSEQYF.

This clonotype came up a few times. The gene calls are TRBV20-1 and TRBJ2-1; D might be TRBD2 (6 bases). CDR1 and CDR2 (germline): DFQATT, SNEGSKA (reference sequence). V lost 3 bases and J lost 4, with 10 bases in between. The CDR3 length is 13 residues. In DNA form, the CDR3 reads TGCAGTGCTAGCGGGAGTGATTACAATGAGCAGTTCTTC. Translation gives CSASGSDYNEQFF.

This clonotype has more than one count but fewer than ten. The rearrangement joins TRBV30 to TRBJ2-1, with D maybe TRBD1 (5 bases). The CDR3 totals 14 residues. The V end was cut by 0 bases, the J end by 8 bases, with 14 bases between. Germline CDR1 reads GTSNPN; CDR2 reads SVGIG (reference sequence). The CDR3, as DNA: TGTGCCTGGAGTGTACGAGGACAAGTCCATGAGCAGTTCTTC. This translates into CAWSVRGQVHEQFF.

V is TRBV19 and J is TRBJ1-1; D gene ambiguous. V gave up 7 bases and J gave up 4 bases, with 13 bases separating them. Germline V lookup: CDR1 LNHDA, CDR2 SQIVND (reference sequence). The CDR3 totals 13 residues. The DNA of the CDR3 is TGTGCCAGTATTAGGAAAGGGATCACTGAAGCTTTCTTT. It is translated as CASIRKGITEAFF.

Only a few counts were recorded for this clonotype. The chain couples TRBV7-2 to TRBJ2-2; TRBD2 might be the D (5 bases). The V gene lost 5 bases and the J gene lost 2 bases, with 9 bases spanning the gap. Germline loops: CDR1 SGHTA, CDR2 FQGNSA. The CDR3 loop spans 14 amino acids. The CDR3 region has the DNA TGTGCCAGCAGCACCGGGATCAACACCGGGGAGCTGTTTTTT. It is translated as CASSTGINTGELFF.

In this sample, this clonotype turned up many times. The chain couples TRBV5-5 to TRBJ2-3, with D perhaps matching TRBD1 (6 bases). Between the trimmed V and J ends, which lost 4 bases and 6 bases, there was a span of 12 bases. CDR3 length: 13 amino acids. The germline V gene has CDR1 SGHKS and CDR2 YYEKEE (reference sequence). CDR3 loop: CASSRDIGDTQYF. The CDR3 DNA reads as TGTGCCAGCAGCCGGGACATCGGGGATACGCAGTATTTT.

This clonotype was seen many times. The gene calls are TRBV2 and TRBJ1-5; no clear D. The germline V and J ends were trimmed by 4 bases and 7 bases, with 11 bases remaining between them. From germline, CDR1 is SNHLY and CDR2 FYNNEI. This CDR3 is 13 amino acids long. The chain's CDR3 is CASSGPDGQPQHF. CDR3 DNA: TGTGCCAGCAGTGGCCCTGACGGGCAGCCCCAGCATTTT.

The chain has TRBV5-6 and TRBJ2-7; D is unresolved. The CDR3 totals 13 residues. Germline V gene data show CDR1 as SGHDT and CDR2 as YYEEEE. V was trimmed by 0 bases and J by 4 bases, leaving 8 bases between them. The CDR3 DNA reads TGTGCCAGCAGCTTGGAGGCGGAATACGAGCAGTACTTC. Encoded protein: CASSLEAEYEQYF.

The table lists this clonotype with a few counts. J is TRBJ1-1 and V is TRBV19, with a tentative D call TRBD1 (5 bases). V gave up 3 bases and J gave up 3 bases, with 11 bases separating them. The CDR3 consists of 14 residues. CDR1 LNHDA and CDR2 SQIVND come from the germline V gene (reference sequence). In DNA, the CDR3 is TGTGCCAGTAGTATGCGGGGGGGGGACACTGAAGCTTTCTTT. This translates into CASSMRGGDTEAFF.

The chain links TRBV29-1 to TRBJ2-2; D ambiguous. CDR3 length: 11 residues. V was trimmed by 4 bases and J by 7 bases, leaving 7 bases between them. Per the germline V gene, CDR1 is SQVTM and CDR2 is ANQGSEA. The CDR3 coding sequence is TGCAGCGTTGTAACATACGGGGAGCTGTTTTTT. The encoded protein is CSVVTYGELFF.

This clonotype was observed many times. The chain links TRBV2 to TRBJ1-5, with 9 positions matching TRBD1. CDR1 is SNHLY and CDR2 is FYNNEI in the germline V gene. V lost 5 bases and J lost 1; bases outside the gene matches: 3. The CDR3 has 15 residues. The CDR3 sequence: CASSTDRGSNQPQHF. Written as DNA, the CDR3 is TGTGCCAGCAGTACGGACAGGGGCAGCAATCAGCCCCAGCATTTT.

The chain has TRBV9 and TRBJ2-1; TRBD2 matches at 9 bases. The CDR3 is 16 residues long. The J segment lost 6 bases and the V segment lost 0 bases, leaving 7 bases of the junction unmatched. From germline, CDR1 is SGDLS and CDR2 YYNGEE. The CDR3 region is CASSVVAGVARNEQFF. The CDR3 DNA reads TGTGCCAGCAGCGTAGTAGCGGGAGTGGCCCGCAATGAGCAGTTCTTC.

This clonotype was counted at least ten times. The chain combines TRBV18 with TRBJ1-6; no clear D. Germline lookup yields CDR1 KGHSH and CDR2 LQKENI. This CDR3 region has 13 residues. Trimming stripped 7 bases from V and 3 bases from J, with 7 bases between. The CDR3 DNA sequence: TGTGCCAGCTGCTTGGGCTATAATTCACCCCTCCACTTT. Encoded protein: CASCLGYNSPLHF.

CDR3 coding DNA: TGTGCCAGCAGCTCGAACCAGGGACAGAGCCCATACGAGCAGTACTTC. It yields the protein CASSSNQGQSPYEQYF. The chain carries TRBV5-8 and TRBJ2-7; 7 positions match TRBD1. The CDR3 has 16 residues. The junction had 13 bases not matched to a gene; V was cut back by 3 bases and J by 4 bases. Per germline, CDR1 SGHTS and CDR2 YDEGEE.

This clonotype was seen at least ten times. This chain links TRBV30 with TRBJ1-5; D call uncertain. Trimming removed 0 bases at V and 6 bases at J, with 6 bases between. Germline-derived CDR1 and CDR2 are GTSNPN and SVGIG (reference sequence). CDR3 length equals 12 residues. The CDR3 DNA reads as TGTGCCTGGAGTGTAGCGGGTCAGCCCCAGCATTTT. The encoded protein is CAWSVAGQPQHF.

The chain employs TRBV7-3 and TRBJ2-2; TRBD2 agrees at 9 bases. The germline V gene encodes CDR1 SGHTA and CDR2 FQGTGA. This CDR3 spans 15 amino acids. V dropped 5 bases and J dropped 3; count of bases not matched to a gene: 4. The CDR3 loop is CASSPSGTDTGELFF. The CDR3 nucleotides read TGTGCCAGCAGCCCTAGCGGGACGGACACCGGGGAGCTGTTTTTT.